These 21 T cell receptor beta chains originate from one sample sequenced in a study of blood T cell repertoires in COVID-19. Profiled with immunoSEQ multiplex PCR; TCRdb holds only in-frame clones, not every one. The sample lists about 100,000 clones; over 85% were seen once. Material: peripheral blood. Source of these receptors: a man in his 70s with acute or convalescent COVID-19.

The chain couples TRBV24-1 to TRBJ1-2, with 9 bases identical to TRBD1. With 7 bases clipped from V and 3 bases from J, the junction kept 11 bases outside the gene matches. CDR3 length equals 16 residues. Germline CDR1 KGHDR, CDR2 SFDVKD. DNA for the CDR3: TGTGCCACCAGCGCGATGCGCACAGGGGGCTACTATGGCTACACCTTC. Translation: CATSAMRTGGYYGYTF.

The chain recombines TRBV4-2 with TRBJ1-2; TRBD1 aligns across 7 bases. CDR3 length: 17 residues. Looked up from germline, CDR1 is LGHNA and CDR2 is YNFKEQ. The V segment lost 0 bases and the J segment 4 bases; nucleotides outside the gene matches: 11. The CDR3 loop reads CASSQDWAGGQVYGYTF. The CDR3 DNA reads TGTGCCAGCAGCCAAGATTGGGCAGGGGGGCAGGTCTATGGCTACACCTTC.

The chain has TRBV6-6 and TRBJ2-4; possible D gene TRBD2, 6 bases. V gave up 10 bases and J gave up 8 bases, with 18 bases separating them. The germline CDR1 and CDR2 sequences are MNHNY and SVGAGI (reference sequence). This CDR3 region has 13 residues. The CDR3 DNA sequence: TGTGCCACCATCGGGAGCGGACCCGACATTCAGTACTTC. Its protein is CATIGSGPDIQYF.

The chain has TRBV2 and TRBJ1-1; 7 bases agree with TRBD1. Germline V gene data show CDR1 as SNHLY and CDR2 as FYNNEI. V lost 7 bases, J lost 0 bases, and 5 bases stayed unmatched. This CDR3 has 14 amino acids. CDR3 loop: CASTRGGVNTEAFF. The CDR3 DNA is TGTGCCAGCACCCGAGGGGGCGTGAACACTGAAGCTTTCTTT.

CDR3 DNA: TGTGCCAGTACCTCAGGACACCCCTCCGAGCAGTACTTC. Protein sequence: CASTSGHPSEQYF. The chain carries TRBV19 and TRBJ2-7; D is possibly TRBD1 (5 bases). Germline V gene data show CDR1 as LNHDA and CDR2 as SQIVND (reference sequence). V lost 7 bases, J lost 6 bases, and 16 bases lay in between. This CDR3 has 13 residues.

The J gene is TRBJ1-5, the V gene TRBV9, with a weak D call TRBD1 (5 bases). Deletions cut 4 bases from V and 2 bases from J, with 7 bases between. The CDR3 loop spans 13 amino acids. Germline V lookup: CDR1 SGDLS, CDR2 YYNGEE. This CDR3 is CASSTRGNQPQHF. The DNA for the CDR3 is TGTGCCAGCAGCACCAGGGGCAATCAGCCCCAGCATTTT.

The CDR3 DNA reads TGCAGCGCTGACGAGGGCTATGAGCAGTTCTTC. Translating it yields CSADEGYEQFF. The chain uses TRBV29-1 and TRBJ2-1; D may be TRBD2 (5 bases). The V gene's germline CDR1 is SQVTM and CDR2 ANQGSEA. This CDR3 is built from 11 residues. The V end lost 7 bases, the J end lost 8 bases, and 12 bases lay between the germline ends.

This chain uses TRBV28 with TRBJ1-1; TRBD1 aligns across 11 bases. CDR3 length equals 16 residues. Looked up from germline, CDR1 is MDHEN and CDR2 is SYDVKM. V was pared by 5 bases and J by 6 bases, with 11 bases of the junction left unmatched. The CDR3 DNA reads TGTGCCAGCAGTACCCGGACAGGGGGCGCGGCGTCTGAAGCTTTCTTT. Protein sequence: CASSTRTGGAASEAFF.

This clone appeared a single time. The chain combines TRBV3-1 (or the pseudogene TRBV3-2) with TRBJ1-6, with 11 positions matching TRBD1. V lost 0 bases, J lost 0 bases, and 16 bases stayed unmatched. CDR1 is LGHDT and CDR2 is YNNKEL in the germline V gene (reference sequence). This CDR3 spans 23 amino acids. The CDR3 spells CASSQDYRGGQGARSSYNSPLHF. The CDR3 nucleotides read TGTGCCAGCAGCCAAGATTACAGGGGAGGACAGGGGGCGCGGAGCTCCTATAATTCACCCCTCCACTTT.

The CDR3 protein is CASSYSIGGNYGYTF. The CDR3 DNA follows: TGTGCCAGCAGTTACTCGATCGGGGGGAACTATGGCTACACCTTC. The rearrangement joins TRBV6-5 to TRBJ1-2, with D maybe TRBD1 (5 bases). Germline-derived CDR1 and CDR2 are MNHEY and SVGAGI. V shed 0 bases and J shed 2 bases, with 10 bases lying between them. This CDR3 is built from 15 residues.

This chain uses TRBV5-5 with TRBJ2-7; TRBD1 agrees at 7 bases. Germline trimming cut 4 bases from V and 0 bases from J; bases unmatched to any gene: 7. CDR1 and CDR2 from the germline V gene are SGHKS and YYEKEE (reference sequence). This CDR3 has 15 amino acids. The CDR3 sequence is CASSPGQPSSYEQYF. The CDR3 nucleotides read TGTGCCAGCAGCCCGGGACAGCCGAGCTCCTACGAGCAGTACTTC.

The chain has TRBV27 and TRBJ2-7, with 8 bases that match TRBD2. With V trimmed by 4 bases and J by 2 bases, 10 bases remained unmatched. Germline V gene sequence: CDR1 MNHEY, CDR2 SMNVEV (reference sequence). The CDR3 has 16 amino acids. The CDR3 loop is CASSSLPAGAPYEQYF. In nucleotides, the CDR3 is TGTGCCAGCAGTTCTCTACCAGCGGGAGCCCCCTACGAGCAGTACTTC.

V gene TRBV5-6 combines with J gene TRBJ1-6; D is perhaps TRBD1 (6 bases). This CDR3 has 16 residues. Germline assignment: CDR1 SGHDT and CDR2 YYEEEE. Trimming took off 2 bases at V and 4 bases at J, with 13 bases between the two ends. CDR3 nucleotide sequence: TGTGCCAGCAGCTTACGACAGGCCTGGTATAATTCACCCCTCCACTTT. Encoded protein: CASSLRQAWYNSPLHF.

The chain employs TRBV6-5 and TRBJ1-5, with TRBD1 as a possible D gene (6 bases). Trimming removed 6 bases at V and 5 bases at J, with 14 bases between. The CDR3 runs to 14 residues. Germline CDR1 is MNHEY and CDR2 is SVGAGI. CDR3 nucleotide sequence: TGTGCCAGCAGCCTACAGGGTTTCGATCAGCCCCAGCATTTT. Translated, it gives CASSLQGFDQPQHF.

The rearrangement links TRBV9 to TRBJ2-3, with a possible D match to TRBD2 (6 bases). V was pared by 7 bases and J by 2 bases, with 14 bases between. This CDR3 contains 14 residues. Looked up from germline, CDR1 is SGDLS and CDR2 is YYNGEE. The CDR3 here is CASGPAGFTDTQYF. For the CDR3, the DNA is TGTGCCAGCGGTCCAGCGGGTTTCACAGATACGCAGTATTTT.

V is TRBV6-5 and J is TRBJ1-1; D is perhaps TRBD1 (6 bases). CDR1 and CDR2 from the germline V gene are MNHEY and SVGAGI. The CDR3 contains 15 residues. Between the trimmed V and J ends, which lost 5 bases and 4 bases, there was a span of 17 bases. CDR3 sequence: CASSPVLQGPTEAFF. Written as DNA, the CDR3 is TGTGCCAGCAGTCCCGTATTACAGGGACCCACTGAAGCTTTCTTT.

This clone was picked up a small number of times. The chain has TRBV6-5 and TRBJ2-1; TRBD2 matches at 11 bases. The germline V gene has CDR1 MNHEY and CDR2 SVGAGI. The V segment lost 5 bases and the J segment 6 bases; nucleotides outside the gene matches: 6. The CDR3 extends over 15 amino acids. CDR3 bases: TGTGCCAGCAGTACGATGACTAGCGGGGCCAATGAGCAGTTCTTC. This gives the protein CASSTMTSGANEQFF.

This CDR3 is CASRTRGRDEQFF. The CDR3 nucleotides read TGTGCCAGCAGAACTAGGGGGAGGGATGAGCAGTTCTTC. The chain uses TRBV6-5 and TRBJ2-1; D perhaps matches TRBD2 (7 bases). This CDR3 spans 13 amino acids. Germline V gene lookup returns CDR1 MNHEY and CDR2 SVGAGI. V lost 6 bases and J 8 bases, leaving 14 bases between the germline ends.

The J gene is TRBJ1-1, the V gene TRBV7-9, with 7 bases fitting TRBD1. Trimming cost V 4 bases and J 0 bases; bases outside gene matches: 5. There are 15 residues in the CDR3. CDR1 and CDR2 from the germline V gene are SEHNR and FQNEAQ (reference sequence). The CDR3 region is CASSSWTGVNTEAFF. The CDR3, as DNA: TGTGCCAGCAGCTCGTGGACAGGAGTGAACACTGAAGCTTTCTTT.

The chain uses TRBV5-1 and TRBJ1-2, with a tentative D call TRBD1 (6 bases). The ends were cut back, 4 bases at V and 3 bases at J, with 13 bases in the middle. Germline-derived CDR1 and CDR2 are SGHRS and YFSETQ. The CDR3 consists of 14 residues. The CDR3 DNA reads as TGCGCCAGCAGCGAAGGACAGTCTTACTATGGCTACACCTTC. It is translated as CASSEGQSYYGYTF.

The chain joins TRBV24-1 to TRBJ2-2; tentative D call: TRBD1 (6 bases). Trimming took off 4 bases at V and 5 bases at J, with 22 bases between the two ends. CDR1 is KGHDR and CDR2 is SFDVKD in the germline V gene. The CDR3 runs 18 residues. In nucleotides, the CDR3 is TGTGCCACCAGTGACAGTAAATTCACAGGGTTCGTGACCGGGGAGCTGTTTTTT. Translation gives CATSDSKFTGFVTGELFF.